Following are 9 T cell receptor beta chains from one sample sequenced in a study of T cell responses to AZD1222 COVID-19 vaccine. Assay used: immunoSEQ multiplex PCR; TCRdb lists only in-frame clones, some missing. The sample has about 110,000 clones; about 90% are singletons. The source was peripheral blood, collected on day 0 of AZD1222 vaccination. These receptor sequences come from an adult in good health.

CDR3 nucleotides: TGTGCCAGCAGCTTAGATCAGGGGGCAATTATACAGTACTTC. The encoded protein is CASSLDQGAIIQYF. The rearrangement joins TRBV7-3 to TRBJ2-7; TRBD1 agrees at 8 bases. The V segment lost 2 bases and the J segment 10 bases; nucleotides outside the gene matches: 10. Germline V CDR1 and CDR2: SGHTA, FQGTGA. The CDR3 runs 14 residues.

The rearrangement uses TRBV2 and TRBJ2-7; D is unclear. The CDR3 consists of 11 residues. Trimming removed 6 bases at V and 4 bases at J, with 7 bases between. The germline gives CDR1 SNHLY, CDR2 FYNNEI. The CDR3 loop is CASRSLYEQYF. Written as DNA, the CDR3 is TGTGCCAGCAGATCACTTTACGAGCAGTACTTC.

A single count supports this clone. The chain combines TRBV3-1 (or the pseudogene TRBV3-2) with TRBJ2-3; no definite D call. CDR3 length equals 14 residues. Germline-derived CDR1 and CDR2 are LGHDT and YNNKEL (reference sequence). V gave up 0 bases and J gave up 1 base, with 5 bases separating them. CDR3 DNA: TGTGCCAGCAGCCAAGAGGCCGGCACAGATACGCAGTATTTT. Its protein product is CASSQEAGTDTQYF.

The chain combines TRBV15 with TRBJ1-4, with 7 bases that match TRBD1. The junction had 10 bases not matched to a gene; V was cut back by 1 base and J by 8 bases. The CDR3 spans 16 residues. Germline assignment: CDR1 LNHNV and CDR2 YYDKDF (reference sequence). The CDR3, as DNA: TGTGCCACCAGCAGAGGACAGGGTTTCTCAAAAGAAAAACTGTTTTTT. Translation: CATSRGQGFSKEKLFF.

The chain recombines TRBV18 with TRBJ1-3; D call uncertain. Trimming shortened V by 6 bases and J by 2 bases, and 17 bases separated the two germline ends. This CDR3 comprises 16 residues. Germline values: CDR1 KGHSH, CDR2 LQKENI. This chain's CDR3 is CASSVDAFGTGNTIYF. The CDR3 DNA is TGTGCCAGCTCCGTAGACGCCTTTGGGACTGGAAACACCATATATTTT.

V gene TRBV5-6 combines with J gene TRBJ1-1; D unresolved. The CDR3 covers 15 residues. V lost 5 bases and J lost 1, with 15 bases in between. Germline CDR1 and CDR2: SGHDT and YYEEEE. DNA for the CDR3: TGTGCCAGCAGTTCTACCCGTTTGGGGAACACTGAAGCTTTCTTT. Amino acids: CASSSTRLGNTEAFF.

The CDR3 sequence is CASRGTGANVLTF. The CDR3 DNA follows: TGTGCCAGCAGAGGTACTGGGGCCAACGTCCTGACTTTC. J is TRBJ2-6 and V is TRBV6-5; D is uncertain. The CDR3 is 13 amino acids. Germline V gene sequence: CDR1 MNHEY, CDR2 SVGAGI. V gave up 6 bases and J gave up 2 bases, with 5 bases separating them.

V gene TRBV15 combines with J gene TRBJ2-1; 8 nucleotides agree with TRBD2. This CDR3 comprises 17 residues. CDR1 and CDR2 from the germline V gene are LNHNV and YYDKDF (reference sequence). V lost 5 bases and J lost 6; bases outside the gene matches: 15. The CDR3 bases are TGTGCCACCAGCGGTACGACCGGGACTAGTAACCCCAATGAGCAGTTCTTC. Translation: CATSGTTGTSNPNEQFF.

In this sample, this clone turned up a few times. This chain joins TRBV6-5 and TRBJ1-3, with D unclear. Germline CDR1 reads MNHEY; CDR2 reads SVGAGI. This CDR3 spans 15 amino acids. The V end was cut by 4 bases, the J end by 0 bases, with 10 bases between. CDR3 sequence (DNA): TGTGCCAGCAGTTCTACAGTTTACTCTGGAAACACCATATATTTT. This sequence encodes CASSSTVYSGNTIYF.